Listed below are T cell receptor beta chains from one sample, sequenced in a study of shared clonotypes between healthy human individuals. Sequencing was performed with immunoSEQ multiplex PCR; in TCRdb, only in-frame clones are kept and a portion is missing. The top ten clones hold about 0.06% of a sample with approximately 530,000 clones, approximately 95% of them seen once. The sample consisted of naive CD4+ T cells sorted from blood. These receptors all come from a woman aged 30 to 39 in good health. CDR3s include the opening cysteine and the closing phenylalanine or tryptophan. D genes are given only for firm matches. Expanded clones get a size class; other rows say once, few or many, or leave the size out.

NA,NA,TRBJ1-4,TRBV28,TGTGCCAGCAGTTTAGGGACTCCCAATGAAAAACTGTTTTTT,CASSLGTPNEKLFF
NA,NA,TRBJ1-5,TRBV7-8,TGTGCCAGCAGCTTAGTTTGGAGCCATCAGCCCCAGCATTTT,CASSLVWSHQPQHF
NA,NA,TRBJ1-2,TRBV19,TGTGCTTCAGAAGGGCACAGGTATGGCTACACCTTC,CASEGHRYGYTF
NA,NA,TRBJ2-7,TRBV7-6,TGTGCCAGCAGCTTAGTAGGGGTGTACGAGCAGTACTTC,CASSLVGVYEQYF
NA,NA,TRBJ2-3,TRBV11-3,TGTGCCAGCAGCTCCACGGGTAGCCCGGGAGTGGCAGATACGCAGTATTTT,CASSSTGSPGVADTQYF
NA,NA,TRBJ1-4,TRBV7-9,TGTGCCAGCAGCGTATACAGACGGGGGAATGAAAAACTGTTTTTT,CASSVYRRGNEKLFF
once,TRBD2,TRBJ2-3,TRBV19,TGTGCCAGTAGGGGGAAAGCGGGAGCAGGTACAGATACGCAGTATTTT,CASRGKAGAGTDTQYF
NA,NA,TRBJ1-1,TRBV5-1,TGCGCCAGCACTGACCCCTGGGACAACACTGAAGCTTTCTTT,CASTDPWDNTEAFF
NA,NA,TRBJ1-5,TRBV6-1,TGTGCCAGCAGTGGTTGGTCCGATAGCAATCAGCCCCAGCATTTT,CASSGWSDSNQPQHF
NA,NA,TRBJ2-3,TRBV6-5,TGTGCCAGCAGTTACTCCTATCGGGGGTCCACAGATACGCAGTATTTT,CASSYSYRGSTDTQYF
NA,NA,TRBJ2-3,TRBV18,TGTGCCAGCTCACGTAGCGGTGGAGATACGCAGTATTTT,CASSRSGGDTQYF
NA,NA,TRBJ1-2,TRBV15,TGTGCCACCAGCACCGGGACCGACCTGGGCTACACCTTC,CATSTGTDLGYTF
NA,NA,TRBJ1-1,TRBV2,TGTGCCAGCCCTAAGGGTGACAATGATGAAGCTTTCTTT,CASPKGDNDEAFF
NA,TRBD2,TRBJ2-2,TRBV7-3,TGTGCCAGCAGCTCTCTAGCGGGACCAGTACTTAACACCGGGGAGCTGTTTTTT,CASSSLAGPVLNTGELFF
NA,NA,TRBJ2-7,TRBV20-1,TGCAGTGCTAGTAACTACGAGCAGTACTTC,CSASNYEQYF
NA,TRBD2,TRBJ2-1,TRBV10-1,TGCGCCAGCAGTGACCCCTTTACTAGCGGAAACTACAATGAGCAGTTCTTC,CASSDPFTSGNYNEQFF
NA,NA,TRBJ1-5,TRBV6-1,TGTGCCAGCAGTGAAGCGTACAGGGAGCAGCCCCAGCATTTT,CASSEAYREQPQHF
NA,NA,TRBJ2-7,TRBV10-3,TGTGCCACCAACAGGGGAGGGGACGAGCAGTACTTC,CATNRGGDEQYF
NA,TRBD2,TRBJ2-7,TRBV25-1,TGTGCCAGCAGTGAAGGGACTAGCGGGAACTACGAGCAGTACTTC,CASSEGTSGNYEQYF
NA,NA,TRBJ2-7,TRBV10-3,TGTGCCATCAGTGGGTCCCAAGCGGCCCCTACCTACGAGCAGTACTTC,CAISGSQAAPTYEQYF
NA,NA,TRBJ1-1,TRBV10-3,TGTGCCATCAGTGAGTCGGAGAGGGACGCTTTCTTT,CAISESERDAFF
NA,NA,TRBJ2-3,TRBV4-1,TGCGCCAGCAGCCAAGTTTGGGGGGAGACCGGCACAGATACGCAGTATTTT,CASSQVWGETGTDTQYF
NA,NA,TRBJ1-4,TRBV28,TGTGCCAGCAGTTTGCCGGGACCCGGAGAAAAACTGTTTTTT,CASSLPGPGEKLFF
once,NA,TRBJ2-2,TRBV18,TGTGCCAGCTCGCAACAGGACTACACCGGGGAGCTGTTTTTT,CASSQQDYTGELFF
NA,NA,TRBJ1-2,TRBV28,TGTGCCAGCAGTCGGGGGGCAGGGAACTATGGCTATACCTTC,CASSRGAGNYGYTF
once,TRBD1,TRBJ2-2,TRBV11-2,TGTGCCAGCAGCCCATCTGTGACAGGGAGTGGCACCGGGGAGCTGTTTTTT,CASSPSVTGSGTGELFF
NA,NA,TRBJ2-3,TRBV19,TGTGCCAGTAGTTTAGGGACGGACACAGATACGCAGTATTTT,CASSLGTDTDTQYF
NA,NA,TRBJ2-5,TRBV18,TGTGCCAGCTCACCAAGAGACGGAGTCCAAGAGACCCAGTACTTC,CASSPRDGVQETQYF
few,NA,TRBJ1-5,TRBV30,TGTGCCTGGAGTGGGGGTAGCAATCAGCCCCAGCATTTT,CAWSGGSNQPQHF
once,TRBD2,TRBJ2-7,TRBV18,TGTGCCAGCTCACCATGGGAGCGGGAGAGCTCCTACGAGCAGTACTTC,CASSPWERESSYEQYF
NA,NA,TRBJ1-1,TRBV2,TGTGCCAGCAGTGAATCCGGGACGCTGGAGTGGGACACTGAAGCTTTCTTT,CASSESGTLEWDTEAFF
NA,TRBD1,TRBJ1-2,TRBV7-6,TGTGCCAGCAGCAAGTCACCCCGGGGGACAGGGGGCGGCTACACCTTC,CASSKSPRGTGGGYTF
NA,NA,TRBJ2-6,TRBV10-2,TGCGCCAGCAGTGATCCAGGGGCCAACGTCCTGACTTTC,CASSDPGANVLTF
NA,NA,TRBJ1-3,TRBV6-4,TGTGCCAGCAGTGACTTGGATAGAGTTCCTTTCACTGGAAACACCATATATTTT,CASSDLDRVPFTGNTIYF
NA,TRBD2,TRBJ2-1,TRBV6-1,TGTGCCAGCAGTGAAATAGCGGGACTCAATACGTTCTTC,CASSEIAGLNTFF
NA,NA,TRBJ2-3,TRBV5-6,TGTGCCAGCAGACCCGGGACCCCCACAGATACGCAGTATTTT,CASRPGTPTDTQYF
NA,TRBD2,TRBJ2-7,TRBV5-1,TGCGCCAGCAGCTTGGGGTCTAGCGGGAACTCCTACGAGCAGTACTTC,CASSLGSSGNSYEQYF
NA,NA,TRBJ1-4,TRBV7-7,TGTGCCAGCAGCTTAGACGGGGGTCGGGAAAAACTGTTTTTT,CASSLDGGREKLFF
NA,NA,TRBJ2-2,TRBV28,TGTGCCAGCAGTCGACCCGCCTCTCGACTTCCCGGGGAGCTGTTTTTT,CASSRPASRLPGELFF
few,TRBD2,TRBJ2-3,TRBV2,TGTGCCAGCAGTTCCTATAGCGGGAGCACAGATACGCAGTATTTT,CASSSYSGSTDTQYF